What follows are 2 T cell receptor beta chains derived from one specimen sequenced in a study of neurological immune-mediated disorders. TCRdb ran MiXCR on the 5' RACE reads and lists one entry per CDR3 protein. The sample records some 120,000 distinct CDR3 sequences, 3% to 3.5% being singletons. The source material was PBMCs. These TCRs come from a woman in her twenties or thirties with multiple sclerosis.

The chain couples TRBV29-1 to TRBJ1-1; tentatively, D is TRBD1 (5 bases). The CDR3 covers 14 residues. CDR1 SQVTM and CDR2 ANQGSEA come from the germline V gene. Trimming removed 4 bases at V and 6 bases at J, with 18 bases between. The CDR3 here is CSVVLGRGFAEAFF. In nucleotides, the CDR3 is TGCAGCGTTGTGTTGGGACGGGGTTTCGCTGAAGCTTTCTTT.

Ten or more counts support this clonotype. This chain joins TRBV20-1 and TRBJ2-7; maybe TRBD1 (6 bases). The germline V gene has CDR1 DFQATT and CDR2 SNEGSKA (reference sequence). V gave up 6 bases and J gave up 6 bases, with 15 bases separating them. The CDR3 spans 12 residues. The DNA for the CDR3 is TGCAGTGCCAGGGGTCAGGGTATCGAGCAGTACTTC. It is translated as CSARGQGIEQYF.